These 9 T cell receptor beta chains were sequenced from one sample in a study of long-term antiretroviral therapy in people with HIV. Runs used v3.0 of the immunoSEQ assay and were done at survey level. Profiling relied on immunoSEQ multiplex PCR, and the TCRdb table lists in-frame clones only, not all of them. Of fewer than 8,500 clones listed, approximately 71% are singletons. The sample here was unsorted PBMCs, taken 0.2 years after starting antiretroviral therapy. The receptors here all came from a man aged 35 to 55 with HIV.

CDR3 amino acids: CACTGQGTYEQYF. The DNA of the CDR3 is TGTGCCTGTACAGGACAGGGCACCTACGAGCAGTACTTC. The chain has TRBV30 and TRBJ2-7; 8 nucleotides agree with TRBD1. The germline V gene has CDR1 GTSNPN and CDR2 SVGIG (reference sequence). The CDR3 totals 13 residues. V shed 6 bases, J shed 2 bases, and the junction held 6 bases outside the gene matches.

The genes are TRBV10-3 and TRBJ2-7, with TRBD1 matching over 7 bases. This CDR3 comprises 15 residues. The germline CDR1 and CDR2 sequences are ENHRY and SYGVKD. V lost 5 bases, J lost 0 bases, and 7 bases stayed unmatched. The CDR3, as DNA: TGTGCCATCAGTACCGACAGGGAGAGCTCCTACGAGCAGTACTTC. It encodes CAISTDRESSYEQYF.

The CDR3 DNA sequence: TGTGCCAGCAGTTACGGATTTTCGGGAAATGAGCAGTTCTTC. Translation gives CASSYGFSGNEQFF. V gene TRBV6-6 combines with J gene TRBJ2-1, with a tentative D call TRBD2 (5 bases). With 2 bases removed from V and 7 bases from J, the gap between germline ends came to 12 bases. Per germline, CDR1 MNHNY and CDR2 SVGAGI (reference sequence). The CDR3 runs to 14 residues.

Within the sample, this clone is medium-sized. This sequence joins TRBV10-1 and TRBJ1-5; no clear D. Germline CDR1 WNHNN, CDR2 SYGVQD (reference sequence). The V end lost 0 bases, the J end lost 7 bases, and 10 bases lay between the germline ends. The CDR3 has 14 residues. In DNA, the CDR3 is TGCGCCAGCAGTGAGTCCTGGGCGGGACAGCCCCAGCATTTT. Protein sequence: CASSESWAGQPQHF.

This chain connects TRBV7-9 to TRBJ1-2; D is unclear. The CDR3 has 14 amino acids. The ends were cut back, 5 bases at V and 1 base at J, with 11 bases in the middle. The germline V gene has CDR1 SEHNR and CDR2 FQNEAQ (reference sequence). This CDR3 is CASSTPGYNYGYTF. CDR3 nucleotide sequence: TGTGCCAGCAGCACGCCGGGATATAACTATGGCTACACCTTC.

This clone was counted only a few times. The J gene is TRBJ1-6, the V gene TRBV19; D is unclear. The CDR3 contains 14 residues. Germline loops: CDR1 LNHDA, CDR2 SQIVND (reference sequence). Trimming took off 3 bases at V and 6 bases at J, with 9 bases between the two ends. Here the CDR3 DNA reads TGTGCCAGTAGTATGCGGGAGGGTAATTCACCCCTCCACTTT. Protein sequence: CASSMREGNSPLHF.

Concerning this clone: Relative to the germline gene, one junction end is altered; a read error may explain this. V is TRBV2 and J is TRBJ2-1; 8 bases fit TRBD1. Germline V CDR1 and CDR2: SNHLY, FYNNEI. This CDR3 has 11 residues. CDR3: CASRLGQGVIF. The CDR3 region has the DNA TGTGCCAGCAGACTCGGACAGGGAGTCATCTTC.

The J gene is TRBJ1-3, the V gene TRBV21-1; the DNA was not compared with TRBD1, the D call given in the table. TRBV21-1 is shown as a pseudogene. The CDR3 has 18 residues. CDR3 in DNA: TGTGCCAGCAGCGCACGGACAGGCCCACGGTACTCTGGAAACACCATATATTTT. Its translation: CASSARTGPRYSGNTIYF.

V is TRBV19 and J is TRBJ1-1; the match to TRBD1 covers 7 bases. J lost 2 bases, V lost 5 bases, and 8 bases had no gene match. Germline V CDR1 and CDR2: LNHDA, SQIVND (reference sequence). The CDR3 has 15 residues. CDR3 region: CASSFWQGGNTEAFF. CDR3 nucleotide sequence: TGTGCCAGTAGTTTCTGGCAGGGGGGAAACACTGAAGCTTTCTTT.